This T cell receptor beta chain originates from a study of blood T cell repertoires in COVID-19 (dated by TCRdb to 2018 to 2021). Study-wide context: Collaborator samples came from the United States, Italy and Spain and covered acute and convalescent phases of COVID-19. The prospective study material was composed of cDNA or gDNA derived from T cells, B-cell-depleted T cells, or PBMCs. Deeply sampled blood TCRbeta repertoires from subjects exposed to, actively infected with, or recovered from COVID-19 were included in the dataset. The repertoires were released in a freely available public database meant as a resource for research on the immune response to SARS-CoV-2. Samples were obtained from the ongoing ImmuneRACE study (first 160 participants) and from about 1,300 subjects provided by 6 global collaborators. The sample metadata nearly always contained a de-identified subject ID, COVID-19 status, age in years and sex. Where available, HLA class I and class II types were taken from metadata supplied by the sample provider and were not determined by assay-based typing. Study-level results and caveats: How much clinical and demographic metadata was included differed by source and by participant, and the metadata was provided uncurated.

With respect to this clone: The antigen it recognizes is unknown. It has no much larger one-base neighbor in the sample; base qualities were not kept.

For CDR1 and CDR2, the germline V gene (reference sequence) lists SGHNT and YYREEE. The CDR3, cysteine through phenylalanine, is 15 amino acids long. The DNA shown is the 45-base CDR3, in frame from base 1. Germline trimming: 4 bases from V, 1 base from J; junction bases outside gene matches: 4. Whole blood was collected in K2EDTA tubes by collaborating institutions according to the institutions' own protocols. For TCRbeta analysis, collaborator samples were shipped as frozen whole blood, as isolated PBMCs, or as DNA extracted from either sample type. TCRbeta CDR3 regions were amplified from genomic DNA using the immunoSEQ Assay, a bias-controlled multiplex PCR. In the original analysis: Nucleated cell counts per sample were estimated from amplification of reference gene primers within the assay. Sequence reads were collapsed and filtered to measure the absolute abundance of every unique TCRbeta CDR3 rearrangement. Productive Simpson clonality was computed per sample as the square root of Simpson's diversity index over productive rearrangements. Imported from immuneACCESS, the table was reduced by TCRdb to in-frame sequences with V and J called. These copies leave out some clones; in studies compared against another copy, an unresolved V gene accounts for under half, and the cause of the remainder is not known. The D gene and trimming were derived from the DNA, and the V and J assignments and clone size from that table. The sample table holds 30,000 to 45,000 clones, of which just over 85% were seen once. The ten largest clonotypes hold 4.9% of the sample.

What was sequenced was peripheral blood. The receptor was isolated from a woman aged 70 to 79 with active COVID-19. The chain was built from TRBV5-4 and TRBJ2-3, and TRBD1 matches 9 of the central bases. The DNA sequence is TGTGCCAGCAGCGACAGGGGGAGACGCACAGATACGCAGTATTTT. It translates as CASSDRGRRTDTQYF.